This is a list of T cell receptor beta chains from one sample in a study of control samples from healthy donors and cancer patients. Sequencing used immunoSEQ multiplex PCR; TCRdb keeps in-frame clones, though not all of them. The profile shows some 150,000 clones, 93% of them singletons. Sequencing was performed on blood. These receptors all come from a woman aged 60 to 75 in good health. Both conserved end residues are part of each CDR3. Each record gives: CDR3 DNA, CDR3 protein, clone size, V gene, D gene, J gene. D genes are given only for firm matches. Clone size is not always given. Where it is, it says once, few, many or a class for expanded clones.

CDR3 DNA: TGCGCCAGCAGCCAAACTAGACAACCTGGAAACACCATATATTTT
CDR3 protein: CASSQTRQPGNTIYF
clone size: NA
V gene: TRBV4-3
D gene: NA
J gene: TRBJ1-3

CDR3 DNA: TGTGCCAGCAGCCAAGGCTCCCTGGACCAGCCCCAGCATTTT
CDR3 protein: CASSQGSLDQPQHF
clone size: NA
V gene: TRBV3-1/TRBV3-2
D gene: NA
J gene: TRBJ1-5

CDR3 DNA: TGTGCCAGCAGTTACCCCACGGAGGGCTACACCTTC
CDR3 protein: CASSYPTEGYTF
clone size: NA
V gene: TRBV6-2/TRBV6-3
D gene: NA
J gene: TRBJ1-2

CDR3 DNA: TGTGCCAGCTCACCACGGGACGGATACAATGAGCAGTTCTTC
CDR3 protein: CASSPRDGYNEQFF
clone size: NA
V gene: TRBV18
D gene: NA
J gene: TRBJ2-1

CDR3 DNA: TGTGCCAGCAGGCGACAGGGGATGAACACTGAAGCTTTCTTT
CDR3 protein: CASRRQGMNTEAFF
clone size: once
V gene: TRBV5-8
D gene: TRBD1
J gene: TRBJ1-1

CDR3 DNA: TGCGCCAGCAGCCGGCAGGGCGAAGCTAACTATGGCTACACCTTC
CDR3 protein: CASSRQGEANYGYTF
clone size: NA
V gene: TRBV5-1
D gene: NA
J gene: TRBJ1-2

CDR3 DNA: TGCAGCGTTGACCAGGGAAACACTGAAGCTTTCTTT
CDR3 protein: CSVDQGNTEAFF
clone size: NA
V gene: TRBV29-1
D gene: NA
J gene: TRBJ1-1

CDR3 DNA: TGTGCCAGCTCACCCGGTTGGAATAGCAATCAGCCCCAGCATTTT
CDR3 protein: CASSPGWNSNQPQHF
clone size: NA
V gene: TRBV18
D gene: NA
J gene: TRBJ1-5

CDR3 DNA: TGTGCCACCAGCAGAGAGGTGGACACCGGGGAGCTGTTTTTT
CDR3 protein: CATSREVDTGELFF
clone size: NA
V gene: TRBV15
D gene: NA
J gene: TRBJ2-2

CDR3 DNA: TGTGCCAGCAGTTCCTATCGGGACACCACAGGCAATGAGCAGTTCTTC
CDR3 protein: CASSSYRDTTGNEQFF
clone size: NA
V gene: TRBV7-9
D gene: NA
J gene: TRBJ2-1

CDR3 DNA: TGTGCCAGCAGCGTAGGGGACACCAATTCACCCCTCCACTTT
CDR3 protein: CASSVGDTNSPLHF
clone size: NA
V gene: TRBV9
D gene: NA
J gene: TRBJ1-6

CDR3 DNA: TGTGCCAGCAATTCAGGGGGAAAAACTGAAGCTTTCTTT
CDR3 protein: CASNSGGKTEAFF
clone size: NA
V gene: TRBV12-3/TRBV12-4
D gene: TRBD1
J gene: TRBJ1-1

CDR3 DNA: TGCGCCAGCAGCCAACCTAGCGGGGTGAGCACAGATACGCAGTATTTT
CDR3 protein: CASSQPSGVSTDTQYF
clone size: NA
V gene: TRBV4-1
D gene: TRBD2
J gene: TRBJ2-3

CDR3 DNA: TGTGCCAGAAATAGTAGGGCCACTGAAGCTTTCTTT
CDR3 protein: CARNSRATEAFF
clone size: NA
V gene: TRBV27
D gene: NA
J gene: TRBJ1-1

CDR3 DNA: TGTGCCAGCAGTTACCCCGAAACTGGACAGGGCCTGGAGCAGTACTTC
CDR3 protein: CASSYPETGQGLEQYF
clone size: NA
V gene: TRBV6-2/TRBV6-3
D gene: TRBD1
J gene: TRBJ2-7

CDR3 DNA: TGTGCCAGCAGCTTAGGTGGGACCGGGGAGCTGTTTTTT
CDR3 protein: CASSLGGTGELFF
clone size: NA
V gene: TRBV11-2
D gene: NA
J gene: TRBJ2-2

CDR3 DNA: TGTGCCAGCTCAGCCGGGACGGTCCAAGAGACCCAGTACTTC
CDR3 protein: CASSAGTVQETQYF
clone size: NA
V gene: TRBV18
D gene: NA
J gene: TRBJ2-5

CDR3 DNA: TGTGCCAGCTCCCTCAATACTCAAGAGACCCAGTACTTC
CDR3 protein: CASSLNTQETQYF
clone size: NA
V gene: TRBV18
D gene: NA
J gene: TRBJ2-5

CDR3 DNA: TGTGCCACCAGCCCCGGACAGGGGGTAACCGGGGAGCTGTTTTTT
CDR3 protein: CATSPGQGVTGELFF
clone size: once
V gene: TRBV15
D gene: TRBD1
J gene: TRBJ2-2

CDR3 DNA: TGTGCCAGCTCACCCGGACGGAGCTCCTACAATGAGCAGTTCTTC
CDR3 protein: CASSPGRSSYNEQFF
clone size: NA
V gene: TRBV18
D gene: NA
J gene: TRBJ2-1

CDR3 DNA: TGTGCCAGCAGAGCGGGGTCTAGCACAGATACGCAGTATTTT
CDR3 protein: CASRAGSSTDTQYF
clone size: few
V gene: TRBV6-4
D gene: TRBD2
J gene: TRBJ2-3

CDR3 DNA: TGTGCCAGCAGCCTCAGGGGCCCGAACACCGGGGAGCTGTTTTTT
CDR3 protein: CASSLRGPNTGELFF
clone size: once
V gene: TRBV5-6
D gene: NA
J gene: TRBJ2-2

CDR3 DNA: TGTGCCAGCAGTGACGGGCGGGGGGGGCCAACAGATACGCAGTATTTT
CDR3 protein: CASSDGRGGPTDTQYF
clone size: NA
V gene: TRBV2
D gene: TRBD2
J gene: TRBJ2-3

CDR3 DNA: TGTGCCAGCAGCCCCTCTTACGGGCGGGCTAAGCATGGCTACACCTTC
CDR3 protein: CASSPSYGRAKHGYTF
clone size: NA
V gene: TRBV28
D gene: NA
J gene: TRBJ1-2

CDR3 DNA: TGTGCCAGCTCACCAGAGGGGGCCAATCAGCCCCAGCATTTT
CDR3 protein: CASSPEGANQPQHF
clone size: NA
V gene: TRBV18
D gene: TRBD1
J gene: TRBJ1-5

CDR3 DNA: TGCGCCAGCAGGCCTCAGAATTTTAATGAAAAACTGTTTTTT
CDR3 protein: CASRPQNFNEKLFF
clone size: NA
V gene: TRBV10-2
D gene: NA
J gene: TRBJ1-4

CDR3 DNA: TGTGCCAGCAGCTTCCGGGCCTATAATTCACCCCTCCACTTT
CDR3 protein: CASSFRAYNSPLHF
clone size: NA
V gene: TRBV5-4
D gene: NA
J gene: TRBJ1-6